This T cell receptor (beta chain) was sequenced during a study of regulatory T cells in long-lasting Graves disease. Study context: Persistent Graves' disease meant over 5 years of antithyroid drugs with positive TSH receptor antibodies.

This clonotype was seen only once. Its antigen is unknown. The germline V gene encodes CDR1 DFQATT and CDR2 SNEGSKA (reference sequence). This CDR3 is 11 amino acids long. V lost 0 bases, J lost 10 bases, and 7 bases lay in between. Time point specified: persistent/refractory GD, antithyroid drugs over 5 years with positive TRAb. Scientists built the TCR library using RNA that was extracted from PBMCs. Peripheral blood, at approximately 9 milliliters, went into EDTA tubes. Study-wide findings and caveats: Newly diagnosed patients had higher TCR diversity than persistent Graves' patients did. Persistent disease exhibited a predilection for TRBV28, TRBJ1-2 and TRBJ2-5.

With iRepertoire HTBI primers and Arm-PCR of CDR3 regions, TCR beta libraries were built. Each CDR3 protein gets one entry after TCRdb re-called the multiplex PCR reads with MiXCR. Among around 460,000 distinct CDR3 sequences listed, roughly 23% were seen once. The sequenced sample was peripheral blood mononuclear cells (PBMCs), obtained when the disease was refractory, from a patient treated with antithyroid drugs. The chain has TRBV20-1 and TRBJ2-1; D not resolved. The source is a female donor with Graves disease. CDR3 DNA sequence: TGCAGTGCTAGAGAAGGTAGCGAGCAGTTCTTC. Protein product: CSAREGSEQFF.